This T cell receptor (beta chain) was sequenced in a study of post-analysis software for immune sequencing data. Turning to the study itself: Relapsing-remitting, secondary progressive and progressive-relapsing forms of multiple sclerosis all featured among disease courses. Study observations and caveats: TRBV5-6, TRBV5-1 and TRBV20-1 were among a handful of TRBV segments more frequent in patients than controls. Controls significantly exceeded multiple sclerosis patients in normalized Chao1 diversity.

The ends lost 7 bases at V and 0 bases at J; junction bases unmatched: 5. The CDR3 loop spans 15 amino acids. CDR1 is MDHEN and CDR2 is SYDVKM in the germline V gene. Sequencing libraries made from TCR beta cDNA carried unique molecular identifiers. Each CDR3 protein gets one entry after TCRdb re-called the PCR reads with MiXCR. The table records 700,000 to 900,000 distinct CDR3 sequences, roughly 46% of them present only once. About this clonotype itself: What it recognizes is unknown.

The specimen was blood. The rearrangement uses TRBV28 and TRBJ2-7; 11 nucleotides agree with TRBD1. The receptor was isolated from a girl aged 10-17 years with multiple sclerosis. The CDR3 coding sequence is TGTGCCAGCACCATAGGGACAGGGGGCTCCTACGAGCAGTACTTC. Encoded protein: CASTIGTGGSYEQYF.